This TCR beta chain was profiled in a study of T cells after yellow fever vaccination. Each CDR3 protein is one row after TCRdb ran MiXCR on the 5' RACE reads. The sample includes a few hundred thousand distinct CDR3 sequences, 13% of them seen just once. Germline CDR1 and CDR2: SQVTM and ANQGSEA. The CDR3 has 13 amino acids. The V and J ends lost 6 bases and 3 bases respectively, with 12 bases between them. The source material was CD4+ T cells sorted from PBMCs, sampled 45 days after the yellow fever booster vaccination. The chain joins TRBV29-1 to TRBJ1-5; a weak D match, TRBD1 (5 bases). This TCR was recovered from a man aged 25 to 40 who received the YFV17D yellow fever vaccine. CDR3 bases: TGCAGCGTGGGTGGGGGTAACAATCAGCCCCAGCATTTT. It specifies CSVGGGNNQPQHF.